This paragraph reports one T cell receptor beta chain. TCRdb's copy holds only in-frame clones and misses some; the assay was immunoSEQ multiplex PCR. The table includes approximately 400,000 clones, roughly nine tenths detected once. Everyone who took part was roughly 18 to 95 years old, and they came from 20 to 25 US areas. In the 2 weeks before study entry, exposed participants met a COVID-19 case, which was PCR-confirmed or clinician-diagnosed. The sample comes from a study of blood T cell repertoires in COVID-19. The wider study: Whether acute or convalescent, the COVID-19 samples came from the United States, Italy and Spain. Nucleic acid was either cDNA or gDNA, and it came from T cells, B-cell-depleted T cells, or PBMCs.

This CDR3 has 14 residues. CDR1 is GTSNPN, CDR2 SVGIG, per germline (reference sequence). Trimming took 4 bases from V and 7 from J; bases not matched to a gene: 11. The J gene is TRBJ1-2, the V gene TRBV30, with 8 bases lining up with TRBD1. Sequenced: PBMCs or T cells enriched from blood (not recorded which). This TCR was sampled from a woman between 40 and 55 years old who had been exposed to COVID-19. CDR3 residues: CAWKGQGRVGGYTF. DNA of the CDR3: TGTGCCTGGAAAGGACAGGGTAGAGTAGGTGGCTACACCTTC.